The rows below give T cell receptor beta chains drawn from one sample of a study of blood T cells in healthy people across ages. TCRdb reprocessed the 5' RACE reads via MiXCR and lists one record per CDR3 protein. The sample has some 1.1 million distinct CDR3 sequences; roughly two fifths are singletons. Sequencing input: blood. These receptors were taken from a man younger than 35 in good health. The CDR3 runs from the conserved cysteine through the conserved F or W. The D gene is left open where the match is weak. Clone size, where shown, is once, few, many, or a class for clones that have expanded.

D | size | J | V | length | DNA | CDR3
- | - | TRBJ2-1 | TRBV29-1 | 14 | TGCAGCGTTGAAGGATTGAGCTCCTACAATGAGCAGTTCTTC | CSVEGLSSYNEQFF
- | - | TRBJ1-1 | TRBV7-3 | 17 | TGTGCCAGCAGCTTTAAAAGGAGGGACATGGGGAACACTGAAGCTTTCTTT | CASSFKRRDMGNTEAFF
TRBD1 | - | TRBJ2-7 | TRBV7-2 | 15 | TGTGCCAGCAGCGCAGGACAGGGGGCTCTCTACGAGCAGTACTTC | CASSAGQGALYEQYF
- | - | TRBJ1-1 | TRBV3-1 | 14 | TGTGCCAGCAGCCAACTCAGGGCAAACACTGAAGCTTTCTTT | CASSQLRANTEAFF
- | - | TRBJ2-3 | TRBV25-1 | 14 | TGTGCCAGCAGTGTCGGGTCTAAGGCAGATACGCAGTATTTT | CASSVGSKADTQYF
- | once | TRBJ1-5 | TRBV7-2 | 15 | TGTGCCAGCAGCTCCCGTCTCCATAGCAATCAGCCCCAGCATTTT | CASSSRLHSNQPQHF
- | - | TRBJ2-1 | TRBV20-1 | 16 | TGCAGTGCTATAGATTACGGCGAAAGCTCCTACAATGAGCAGTTCTTC | CSAIDYGESSYNEQFF
- | - | TRBJ2-7 | TRBV6-7 | 17 | TGTGCCAGCAGTTACGACGGGACTGGAGACAGCTCCTACGAGCAGTACTTC | CASSYDGTGDSSYEQYF
TRBD1 | - | TRBJ2-7 | TRBV30 | 14 | TGTGCCTGGGATCTTGGACAGGTAACTGGTGAGCAGTACTTC | CAWDLGQVTGEQYF
- | - | TRBJ2-3 | TRBV4-1 | 16 | TGCGCCAGCCGTGACACTTTCGGCGAGGGCACAGATACGCAGTATTTT | CASRDTFGEGTDTQYF
TRBD1 | few | TRBJ1-1 | TRBV29-1 | 13 | TGCAGCGCCGCTGACAGGGGCGGCACTGAAGCTTTCTTT | CSAADRGGTEAFF
- | few | TRBJ1-1 | TRBV6-2/TRBV6-3 | 13 | TGTGCCAGCAGTGGGGCTATGAACACTGAAGCTTTCTTT | CASSGAMNTEAFF
- | - | TRBJ1-1 | TRBV5-1 | 15 | TGCGCCAGCAGCTTGGTGGGTCGGAAAGCATATGAAGCTTTCTTT | CASSLVGRKAYEAFF
TRBD1 | many | TRBJ2-1 | TRBV6-4 | 15 | TGTGCCAGCAGTGACACGGGACAGGACTACAATGAGCAGTTCTTC | CASSDTGQDYNEQFF
- | many | TRBJ2-3 | TRBV5-6 | 13 | TGTGCCAGCAGCCAAGACTCATCAGATACGCAGTATTTT | CASSQDSSDTQYF
- | - | TRBJ1-5 | TRBV20-1 | 13 | TGCAGCGTCCACCGGGGGTTAAGTCAGCCCCAGCATTTT | CSVHRGLSQPQHF
- | - | TRBJ1-2 | TRBV7-2 | 14 | TGTACCAGCAGCTTACTGGGCTTCGGTTATGGCTACACCTTC | CTSSLLGFGYGYTF
- | - | TRBJ1-1 | TRBV11-2 | 13 | TGTGCCAGCAGCGCCCCCAGCGGGTCCGAAGCTTTCTTT | CASSAPSGSEAFF
TRBD1 | few | TRBJ2-1 | TRBV15 | 15 | TGTGCCACCAACCAAGACAGGGTTAGCTACAATGAGCAGTTCTTC | CATNQDRVSYNEQFF
- | - | TRBJ1-2 | TRBV20-1 | 14 | TGCAGTGCTAGGCGTTTTGAAACTAACTATGGCTACACCTTC | CSARRFETNYGYTF
- | few | TRBJ2-5 | TRBV11-2 | 15 | TGTGCCAGCAGCAAACACCCCACGGACCAAGAGACCCAGTACTTC | CASSKHPTDQETQYF
TRBD2 | many | TRBJ2-1 | TRBV29-1 | 15 | TGCAGCGTTCCCCTAAGCGGGGGGACCTACAATGAGCAGTTCTTC | CSVPLSGGTYNEQFF
TRBD2 | few | TRBJ2-1 | TRBV20-1 | 15 | TGCAGTGCTAATGGCCTAGCGGGGGGGCGGAATGAGCAGTTCTTC | CSANGLAGGRNEQFF
TRBD2 | - | TRBJ2-3 | TRBV14 | 15 | TGTGCCAGCAGCCAAGGGGGAGGGAGGACAGATACGCAGTATTTT | CASSQGGGRTDTQYF
- | - | TRBJ1-1 | TRBV5-1 | 14 | TGCGCCAGCAGCGGAAGTCTTGTGAGAACTGAAGCTTTCTTT | CASSGSLVRTEAFF
- | - | TRBJ2-2 | TRBV7-8 | 16 | TGTGCCAGCAGCTTTCGACCTCCCGGGACCCCGGGGCAGCTGTTTTTT | CASSFRPPGTPGQLFF
- | - | TRBJ1-2 | TRBV29-1 | 12 | TGCAGCGTTGGTCGGCAGACCGATGGCTACACCTTC | CSVGRQTDGYTF
- | - | TRBJ1-1 | TRBV29-1 | 12 | TGCAGCGTTGACAGAGGGGGCACTGAAGCTTTCTTT | CSVDRGGTEAFF
- | - | TRBJ1-2 | TRBV12-3/TRBV12-4 | 12 | TGTGCCAGCACCCTTCCAGGTGGGGGCTACACCTTC | CASTLPGGGYTF
TRBD2 | - | TRBJ2-1 | TRBV20-1 | 13 | TGCAGTTCCCGGGGGGGGCCATACAATGAGCAGTTCTTC | CSSRGGPYNEQFF
TRBD1 | few | TRBJ1-1 | TRBV7-3 | 14 | TGTGCCAGCAGCTTAACAGGACAGGGAGCTGAAGCTTTCTTT | CASSLTGQGAEAFF
TRBD2 | few | TRBJ2-3 | TRBV6-6 | 16 | TGTGCCAGCAGTTACGTGGCTAGCGGTAGCACAGATACGCAGTATTTT | CASSYVASGSTDTQYF
- | many | TRBJ1-2 | TRBV4-1 | 13 | TGCGCCAGCAGCCAAGCCGGGGGCTATGGCTACACCTTC | CASSQAGGYGYTF
- | - | TRBJ2-7 | TRBV5-4 | 13 | TGTGCCAGCAGCGTCGGGTTGAACTACGAGCAGTACTTC | CASSVGLNYEQYF
- | - | TRBJ2-3 | TRBV20-1 | 15 | TGCAGTGCTAGACTATTAACGCCTAGCACAGATACGCAGTATTTT | CSARLLTPSTDTQYF
TRBD2 | - | TRBJ2-5 | TRBV3-1 | 15 | TGTGCCAGCAGCTTCCATAGCGGGGGGGAAGAGACCCAGTACTTC | CASSFHSGGEETQYF
TRBD2 | few | TRBJ2-1 | TRBV20-1 | 16 | TGCAGTGCTAGAGACGCCGGGGGGGCGACGTACAATGAGCAGTTCTTC | CSARDAGGATYNEQFF
- | few | TRBJ1-1 | TRBV5-8 | 13 | TGTGCCAGCAGCACGGGGGGGTCCCGAGAAGCTTTCTTT | CASSTGGSREAFF
- | - | TRBJ2-2 | TRBV7-2 | 15 | TGTGCCAGCAGCTCATCCGGGACTGCGAGCGGGGAGCTGTTTTTT | CASSSSGTASGELFF
- | few | TRBJ1-2 | TRBV7-2 | 15 | TGTGCCAGCAGCTCCCAGACAGTCTTTTCGTATGGCTACACCTTC | CASSSQTVFSYGYTF
TRBD1 | - | TRBJ1-5 | TRBV25-1 | 14 | TGTGCCAGCAGCATCGACAGGGCTAATCAGCCCCAGCATTTT | CASSIDRANQPQHF
- | few | TRBJ2-7 | TRBV4-3 | 16 | TGCGCCAGCAGCCAAGAGATCGTTGGTAGCTCCTACGAGCAGTACTTC | CASSQEIVGSSYEQYF
- | - | TRBJ1-4 | TRBV5-1 | 15 | TGCGCCAGCAGCGAAGATAGGGCCGTTAATGAAAAACTGTTTTTT | CASSEDRAVNEKLFF
- | many | TRBJ1-2 | TRBV4-3 | 15 | TGTGCCAGCAGCCAAGATCTTGGAGCTAACTATGGCTACACCTTC | CASSQDLGANYGYTF
TRBD1 | few | TRBJ1-6 | TRBV7-9 | 15 | TGTGCCAGCAGCAACTCGGGACAGATCCATTCACCCCTCCACTTT | CASSNSGQIHSPLHF
TRBD1 | - | TRBJ1-6 | TRBV5-1 | 17 | TGCGCCAGCAGCGTCCGCGGACAGGGGAGGATAAATTCACCCCTCCACTTT | CASSVRGQGRINSPLHF
- | - | TRBJ2-5 | TRBV6-2/TRBV6-3 | 13 | TGTGCCAGCAGCCCCCCCTTTGATGAGACCCAGTACTTC | CASSPPFDETQYF
TRBD2 | - | TRBJ2-5 | TRBV20-1 | 19 | TGCAGTGCTAGAGCTCTAATAGGAGGCGGGGGTGCAATCCAAGAGACCCAGTACTTC | CSARALIGGGGAIQETQYF
- | - | TRBJ1-1 | TRBV6-5 | 13 | TGTGCCAGCAGAAGGGGGGTGGACACTGAAGCTTTCTTT | CASRRGVDTEAFF
- | - | TRBJ2-3 | TRBV29-1 | 15 | TGCAGCTCCCTCTCGGGGCGGAGGTACACAGATACGCAGTATTTT | CSSLSGRRYTDTQYF